The clone carrying this T cell receptor (beta chain) has a count of ten or more. No antigen is known for it. Treatment of any kind had been given to no patient before thyroid surgery. This CDR3 region has 15 residues. Germline CDR1 and CDR2: MRHNA and SNTAGT. V shed 5 bases and J 4 bases; nucleotides not matched to a gene: 8. Authors' processing steps: Clinicopathological groups supplied CDR3 differences that were used to build a distant-metastasis classifier for papillary thyroid cancer. TCRdb re-processed the PCR reads through MiXCR. The V and J calls shown here were made by TCRdb, not taken from the authors' results. The table records around 20,000 clones, 15% to 19% of them present only once. This sample is part of a study of metastatic and nonmetastatic thyroid tumors. Study details: Blood and tumor or nodule tissue repertoires from malignant and benign thyroid patients were compared.

Overall study findings and caveats: The reported finding was significantly higher TCR beta diversity in malignant thyroid tumors relative to benign nodules, in blood and tumor.

This TCR derives from a female donor with papillary thyroid cancer or a benign thyroid nodule (not recorded which). Some clones in this sample may be carry-over from other donors' samples. The sequenced sample consisted of blood. This chain links TRBV6-4 with TRBJ2-1, with 7 bases identical to TRBD2. The CDR3 sequence: CASSLRAAGYNEQFF. DNA for the CDR3: TGTGCCAGCAGTCTCAGGGCAGCGGGGTACAATGAGCAGTTCTTC.